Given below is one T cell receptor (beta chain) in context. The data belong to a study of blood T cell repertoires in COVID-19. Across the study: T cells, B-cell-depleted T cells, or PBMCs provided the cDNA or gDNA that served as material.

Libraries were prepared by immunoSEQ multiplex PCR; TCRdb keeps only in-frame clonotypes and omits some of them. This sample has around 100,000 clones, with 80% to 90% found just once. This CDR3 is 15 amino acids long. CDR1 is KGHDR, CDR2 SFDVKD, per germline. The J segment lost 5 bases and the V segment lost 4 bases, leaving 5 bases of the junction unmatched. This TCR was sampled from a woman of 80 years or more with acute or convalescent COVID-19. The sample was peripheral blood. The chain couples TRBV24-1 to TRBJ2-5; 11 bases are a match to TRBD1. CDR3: CATSDPRDRGETQYF. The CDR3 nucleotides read TGTGCCACCAGTGACCCAAGGGACAGGGGGGAGACCCAGTACTTC.